This entry lists 16 T cell receptor beta chains sequenced from one sample in a study of identical twins. TCRdb re-analysed the 5' RACE reads in MiXCR, keeping a single row per CDR3 protein. The table lists about 470,000 distinct CDR3 sequences, 20% to 30% of them singletons. The data were also submitted as part of a second study, on T cells expressing NK-cell markers.

The source material was CD4+ T cells sorted from blood. These receptors came from a woman under 30 in good health.

In regard to this clonotype: Sequence at one end of the junction differs from germline and may be a read error. J is TRBJ2-2 and V is TRBV5-1; D is possibly TRBD1 or TRBD2 (5 bases each). Germline-derived CDR1 and CDR2 are SGHRS and YFSETQ. The CDR3 runs to 16 residues. The CDR3 DNA follows: TGCGCCAGCAGCCTCGATTCGGGACGGAACGCCGGGGAGCTGTTTTTT. Protein: CASSLDSGRNAGELFF. Full variable domain (missing parts from reference TRBV5-1 and TRBJ2-2): KAGVTQTPRYLIKTRGQQVTLSCSPISGHRSVSWYQQTPGQGLQFLFEYFSETQRNKGNFPGRFSGRQFSNSRSEMNVSTLELGDSALYLCASSLDSGRNAGELFFGEGSRLTVL.

The chain couples TRBV15 to TRBJ1-3, with TRBD1 matching 8 bases. CDR1 and CDR2 (germline): LNHNV, YYDKDF (reference sequence). V gave up 5 bases and J gave up 4 bases; unmatched junction bases: 4. The CDR3 is 14 residues long. As DNA, the CDR3 is TGTGCCACCAGCGGACAGGGAGTAGGAAACACCATATATTTT. It yields the protein CATSGQGVGNTIYF. The whole variable domain, filled in from reference TRBV15 and TRBJ1-3, reads DAMVIQNPRYQVTQFGKPVTLSCSQTLNHNVMYWYQQKSSQAPKLLFHYYDKDFNNEADTPDNFQSRRPNTSFCFLDIRSPGLGDTAMYLCATSGQGVGNTIYFGEGSWLTVV.

This clonotype was picked up a small number of times. V usage is TRBV29-1 and J usage is TRBJ1-1; perhaps TRBD1 as D (6 bases). Germline V gene data show CDR1 as SQVTM and CDR2 as ANQGSEA. CDR3 length: 12 amino acids. The ends were cut back, 6 bases at V and 1 base at J, with 9 bases in the middle. CDR3 sequence reads: CSVAGANTEAFF. The CDR3 coding sequence is TGCAGCGTGGCGGGGGCGAACACTGAAGCTTTCTTT.

The count of this clonotype is one. This chain joins TRBV5-1 and TRBJ2-5, with TRBD2 matching over 11 bases. Trimming removed 7 bases from V and 2 bases from J; junction bases left unmatched: 10. Germline values: CDR1 SGHRS, CDR2 YFSETQ. The CDR3 runs 16 residues. The CDR3 DNA reads as TGCGCCAGCTCAACGGGCCCTAGCGGGGGGCAAGAGACCCAGTACTTC. Protein: CASSTGPSGGQETQYF.

The rearrangement links TRBV12-3 or TRBV12-4 to TRBJ2-2, with D possibly being TRBD2 (5 bases). The CDR3 is 13 residues long. Trimming pared 9 bases from V and 7 bases from J, leaving 15 bases between. CDR3 in amino acids: CASPKSEGGELFF. The CDR3 DNA follows: TGTGCCAGTCCTAAAAGCGAGGGCGGGGAGCTGTTTTTT.

This clonotype came up a few times. V and J are TRBV4-3 and TRBJ2-6; D not certain. Germline CDR1 is LGHNA and CDR2 is YSLEER. The CDR3 has 16 amino acids. Trimming removed 3 bases at V and 0 bases at J, with 9 bases between. The CDR3 is CASSQALSSGANVLTF. The CDR3 DNA is TGCGCCAGCAGCCAGGCCTTAAGCTCTGGGGCCAACGTCCTGACTTTC.

CDR3 region: CASERGSRETQYF. CDR3 DNA: TGTGCCAGCGAACGGGGCAGTCGAGAGACCCAGTACTTC. The V and J genes are TRBV6-1 and TRBJ2-5; either TRBD1 or TRBD2 may fit D (5 bases each). The V gene's germline CDR1 is MNHNS and CDR2 SASEGT. The ends were cut back, 8 bases at V and 4 bases at J, with 14 bases in the middle. The CDR3 extends over 13 amino acids.

The rearrangement uses TRBV12-3 or TRBV12-4 and TRBJ2-3; 11 bases are shared with TRBD2. The CDR3 loop spans 17 amino acids. V lost 4 bases to trimming and J lost 2 bases; unmatched junction nucleotides: 8. The CDR3 protein is CASSSYPGLAVTDTQYF. CDR3 DNA sequence: TGTGCCAGCAGTTCCTACCCGGGACTAGCGGTCACAGATACGCAGTATTTT.

This clonotype was recorded a few times. V gene TRBV20-1 combines with J gene TRBJ2-2, with D unclear. V was cut by 3 bases and J by 5 bases, with 7 bases left in between. The germline gives CDR1 DFQATT, CDR2 SNEGSKA (reference sequence). The CDR3 loop spans 12 amino acids. CDR3: CSASGITGELFF. For the CDR3, the DNA is TGCAGTGCTAGTGGCATAACCGGGGAGCTGTTTTTT.

In this sample, this clonotype turned up a few times. The V call is TRBV12-3 or TRBV12-4, the J call TRBJ2-2; no clear D. The CDR3 extends over 14 amino acids. The V gene lost 6 bases and the J gene lost 6 bases, with 14 bases spanning the gap. The CDR3 DNA reads as TGTGCCAGCAGGTCGTGGGCATCGGCCGGGGAGCTGTTTTTT. Translated: CASRSWASAGELFF.

This chain uses TRBV29-1 with TRBJ2-1; a possible D gene is TRBD2 (6 bases). Trimming shortened V by 4 bases and J by 8 bases, and 21 bases separated the two germline ends. CDR1 and CDR2 (germline): SQVTM, ANQGSEA. The CDR3 extends over 15 amino acids. CDR3 DNA sequence: TGCAGCGTTGTTATCTCGGGACTCCTCGTCGATGAGCAGTTCTTC. Its translation is CSVVISGLLVDEQFF.

This clonotype was recorded at least ten times. The chain has TRBV12-3 or TRBV12-4 and TRBJ1-6; the match to TRBD1 covers 8 bases. The CDR3 length is 15 residues. The V segment lost 6 bases and the J segment 9 bases; nucleotides outside the gene matches: 10. The CDR3 spells CASSPRQGARSPLHF. The DNA for the CDR3 is TGTGCCAGCAGCCCGAGGCAGGGGGCCCGTTCACCCCTCCACTTT.

This clonotype has more than one count but fewer than ten. The V call is TRBV29-1, the J call TRBJ2-3; D unresolved. The CDR3 is made up of 13 amino acids. The germline V gene has CDR1 SQVTM and CDR2 ANQGSEA. Trimming took 1 base from V and 5 from J, leaving 10 bases between them. CDR3 coding DNA: TGCAGCGTTGAAGCGAGACTCGGAGATACGCAGTATTTT. This encodes CSVEARLGDTQYF.

This clonotype was found a few times. This sequence joins TRBV10-3 and TRBJ2-7, with 7 nucleotides matching TRBD2. Germline assignment: CDR1 ENHRY and CDR2 SYGVKD. V lost 4 bases, J lost 6 bases, and 12 bases stayed unmatched. This CDR3 contains 15 residues. In DNA form, the CDR3 reads TGTGCCATCAGTGTAGGGAGCGGGGTCCCGGGCGAGCAGTACTTC. Translation gives CAISVGSGVPGEQYF.

V and J are TRBV2 and TRBJ2-1; either TRBD1 or TRBD2 may supply D (5 bases each). Germline CDR1 and CDR2: SNHLY and FYNNEI. CDR3 length: 13 amino acids. The V end was cut by 7 bases, the J end by 11 bases, with 18 bases between. The CDR3 here is CASKNRDLDQQFF. The CDR3 DNA reads TGTGCCAGCAAAAACCGGGACCTCGATCAGCAGTTCTTC.

This clonotype has more than one count but fewer than ten. V usage is TRBV5-1 and J usage is TRBJ2-3, with 12 bases matching TRBD2. Per germline, CDR1 SGHRS and CDR2 YFSETQ. The CDR3 is 16 residues long. V shed 1 base and J 4 bases; nucleotides not matched to a gene: 4. CDR3: CASSLTSGRSADTQYF. For the CDR3, the DNA is TGCGCCAGCAGCTTGACTAGCGGGAGGTCGGCAGATACGCAGTATTTT.